The source of this T cell receptor beta chain is a study of blood T cell repertoires in COVID-19. In the study overall: Specimens from acute and convalescent COVID-19 originated in the United States, Italy and Spain. The analysed material was cDNA or gDNA that came from T cells, B-cell-depleted T cells, or PBMCs.

Authors' data handling: Cell counts per sample came from amplifying reference gene primers. The assay was immunoSEQ multiplex PCR, and TCRdb's table has in-frame clones only and misses some. V and J calls and clone size are as listed in that table; D and trimming were resolved from the DNA. The repertoire includes some 230,000 clones, approximately 90% of them detected once, and 2% to 2.5% sits in the top ten. Source material: peripheral blood. This clonotype originated in a young man who had recovered from COVID-19.

This CDR3 reads CASSRKRTGLMSFHGYTF. As DNA, the CDR3 is TGCGCCAGCAGCCGAAAGAGGACAGGGTTAATGTCCTTCCATGGCTACACCTTC. V gene TRBV4-3 combines with J gene TRBJ1-2, with 8 bases identical to TRBD1. The V segment lost 4 bases and the J segment 6 bases; nucleotides outside the gene matches: 19. The CDR3 contains 18 residues. The germline CDR1 and CDR2 sequences are LGHNA and YSLEER.